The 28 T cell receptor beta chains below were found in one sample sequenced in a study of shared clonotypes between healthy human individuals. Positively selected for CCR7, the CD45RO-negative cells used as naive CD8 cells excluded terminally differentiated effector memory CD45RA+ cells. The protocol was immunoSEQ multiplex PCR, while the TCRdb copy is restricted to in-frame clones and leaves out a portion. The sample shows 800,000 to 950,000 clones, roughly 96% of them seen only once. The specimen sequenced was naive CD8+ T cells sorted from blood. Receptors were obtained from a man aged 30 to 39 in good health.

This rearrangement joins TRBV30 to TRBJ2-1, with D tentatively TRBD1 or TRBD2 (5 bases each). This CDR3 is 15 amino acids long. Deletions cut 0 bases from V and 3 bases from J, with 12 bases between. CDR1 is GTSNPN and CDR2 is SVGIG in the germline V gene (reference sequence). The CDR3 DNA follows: TGTGCCTGGAGTGTAATCGGGGCAATCTACAATGAGCAGTTCTTC. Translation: CAWSVIGAIYNEQFF.

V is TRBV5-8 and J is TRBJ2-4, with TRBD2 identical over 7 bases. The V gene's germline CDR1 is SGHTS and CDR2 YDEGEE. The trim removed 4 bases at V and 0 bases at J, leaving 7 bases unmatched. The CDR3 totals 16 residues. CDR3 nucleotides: TGTGCCAGCAGCCGTTCTAGCGGTTTAGCCAAAAACATTCAGTACTTC. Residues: CASSRSSGLAKNIQYF.

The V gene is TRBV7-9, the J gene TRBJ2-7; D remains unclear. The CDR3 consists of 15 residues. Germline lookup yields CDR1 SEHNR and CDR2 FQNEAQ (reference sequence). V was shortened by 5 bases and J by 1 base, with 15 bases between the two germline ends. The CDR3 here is CASSAPGPKSYEQYF. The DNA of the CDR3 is TGTGCCAGCAGCGCCCCAGGTCCAAAGTCCTACGAGCAGTACTTC.

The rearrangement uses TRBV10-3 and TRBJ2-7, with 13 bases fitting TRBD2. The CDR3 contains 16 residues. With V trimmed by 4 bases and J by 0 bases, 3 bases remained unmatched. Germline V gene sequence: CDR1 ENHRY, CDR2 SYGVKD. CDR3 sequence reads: CAISGTSGGSSYEQYF. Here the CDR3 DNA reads TGTGCCATCAGTGGGACTAGCGGGGGAAGCTCCTACGAGCAGTACTTC.

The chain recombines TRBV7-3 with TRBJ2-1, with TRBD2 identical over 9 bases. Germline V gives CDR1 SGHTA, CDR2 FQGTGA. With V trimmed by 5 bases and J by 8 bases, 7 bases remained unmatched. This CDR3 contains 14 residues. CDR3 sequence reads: CASSPGTSLDEQFF. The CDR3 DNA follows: TGTGCCAGCAGCCCAGGGACTAGCTTGGATGAGCAGTTCTTC.

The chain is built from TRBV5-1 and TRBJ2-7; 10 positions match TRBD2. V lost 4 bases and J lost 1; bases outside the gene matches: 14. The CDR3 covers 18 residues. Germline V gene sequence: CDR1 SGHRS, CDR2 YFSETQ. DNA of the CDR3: TGCGCCAGCAGCCCTTCTAGCGGGAGTACAATCGGTTCCTACGAGCAGTACTTC. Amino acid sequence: CASSPSSGSTIGSYEQYF.

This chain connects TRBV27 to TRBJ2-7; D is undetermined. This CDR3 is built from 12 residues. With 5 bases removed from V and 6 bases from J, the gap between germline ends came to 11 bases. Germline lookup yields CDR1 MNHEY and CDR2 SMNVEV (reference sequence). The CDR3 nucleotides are TGTGCCAGCAGTGGGCCCTCTGGCGAGCAGTACTTC. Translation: CASSGPSGEQYF.

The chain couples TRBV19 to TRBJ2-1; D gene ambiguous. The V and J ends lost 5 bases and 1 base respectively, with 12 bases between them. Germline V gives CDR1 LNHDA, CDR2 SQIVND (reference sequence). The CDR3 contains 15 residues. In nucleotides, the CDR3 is TGTGCCAGTAGTTCTGGCGGAACTTCCTACAATGAGCAGTTCTTC. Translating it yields CASSSGGTSYNEQFF. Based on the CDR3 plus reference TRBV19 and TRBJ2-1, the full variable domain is DGGITQSPKYLFRKEGQNVTLSCEQNLNHDAMYWYRQDPGQGLRLIYYSQIVNDFQKGDIAEGYSVSREKKESFPLTVTSAQKNPTAFYLCASSSGGTSYNEQFFGPGTRLTVL.

The CDR3 sequence: CASHSLTAYEQYF. Here the CDR3 DNA reads TGTGCCAGCCACAGCCTCACGGCCTACGAGCAGTACTTC. This chain uses TRBV2 with TRBJ2-7, with D uncertain. The CDR3 spans 13 residues. V lost 8 bases to trimming and J lost 2 bases, with 13 bases between them. CDR1 and CDR2 (germline): SNHLY, FYNNEI.

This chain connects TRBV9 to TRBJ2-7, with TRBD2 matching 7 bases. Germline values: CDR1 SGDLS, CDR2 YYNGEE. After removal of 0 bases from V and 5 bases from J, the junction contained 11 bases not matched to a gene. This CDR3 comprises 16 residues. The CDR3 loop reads CASSVGMWRGLNEQYF. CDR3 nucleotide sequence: TGTGCCAGCAGCGTAGGCATGTGGCGGGGGTTGAACGAGCAGTACTTC.

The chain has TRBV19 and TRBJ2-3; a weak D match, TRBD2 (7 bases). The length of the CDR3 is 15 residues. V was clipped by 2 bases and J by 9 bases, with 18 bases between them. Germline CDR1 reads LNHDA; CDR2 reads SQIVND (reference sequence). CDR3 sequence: CASSITLEGRGTQYF. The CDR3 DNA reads TGTGCCAGTAGTATAACCCTTGAGGGGAGGGGGACGCAGTATTTT.

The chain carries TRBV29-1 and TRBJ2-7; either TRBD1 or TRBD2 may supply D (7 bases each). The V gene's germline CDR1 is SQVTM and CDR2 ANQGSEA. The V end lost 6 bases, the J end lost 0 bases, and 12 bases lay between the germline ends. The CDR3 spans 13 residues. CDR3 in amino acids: CSVGRDSSYEQYF. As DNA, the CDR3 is TGCAGCGTAGGGAGGGACAGCTCCTACGAGCAGTACTTC.

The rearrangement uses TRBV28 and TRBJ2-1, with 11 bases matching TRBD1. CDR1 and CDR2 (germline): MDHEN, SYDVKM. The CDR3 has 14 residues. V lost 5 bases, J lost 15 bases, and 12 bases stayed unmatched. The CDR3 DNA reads TGTGCCAGCAGTCGGCCGGGACAGGGGGGTTTCTGGTTCTTC. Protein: CASSRPGQGGFWFF.

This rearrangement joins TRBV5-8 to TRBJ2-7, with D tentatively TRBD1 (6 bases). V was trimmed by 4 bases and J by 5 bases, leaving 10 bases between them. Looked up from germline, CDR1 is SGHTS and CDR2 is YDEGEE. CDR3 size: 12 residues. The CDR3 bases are TGTGCCAGCAGCCAGACAGGTCACGAGCAGTACTTC. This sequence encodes CASSQTGHEQYF.

The CDR3 region is CASSPGTPPYEQYF. The DNA of the CDR3 is TGTGCCAGCAGCCCCGGGACACCTCCCTACGAGCAGTACTTC. This chain links TRBV7-9 with TRBJ2-7; weak D call: TRBD1 (6 bases). The V and J ends lost 5 bases and 2 bases respectively, with 13 bases between them. This CDR3 contains 14 residues. Germline V gene lookup returns CDR1 SEHNR and CDR2 FQNEAQ (reference sequence). The entire variable domain, with the rest obtained from reference TRBV7-9 and TRBJ2-7, is as follows: DTGVSQNPRHKITKRGQNVTFRCDPISEHNRLYWYRQTLGQGPEFLTYFQNEAQLEKSRLLSDRFSAERPKGSFSTLEIQRTEQGDSAMYLCASSPGTPPYEQYFGPGTRLTVT.

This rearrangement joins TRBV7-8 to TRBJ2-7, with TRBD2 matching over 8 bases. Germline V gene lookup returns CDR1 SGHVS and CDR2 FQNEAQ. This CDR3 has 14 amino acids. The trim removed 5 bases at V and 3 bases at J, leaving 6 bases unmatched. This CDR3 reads CASSPGLVDYEQYF. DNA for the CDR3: TGTGCCAGCAGCCCGGGACTAGTAGACTACGAGCAGTACTTC.

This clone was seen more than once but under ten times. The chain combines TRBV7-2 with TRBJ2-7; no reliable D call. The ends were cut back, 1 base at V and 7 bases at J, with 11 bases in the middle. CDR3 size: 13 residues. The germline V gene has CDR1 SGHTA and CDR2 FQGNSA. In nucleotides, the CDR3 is TGTGCCAGCAGCTTAGGATGGGGTTCGGAGCAGTACTTC. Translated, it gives CASSLGWGSEQYF.

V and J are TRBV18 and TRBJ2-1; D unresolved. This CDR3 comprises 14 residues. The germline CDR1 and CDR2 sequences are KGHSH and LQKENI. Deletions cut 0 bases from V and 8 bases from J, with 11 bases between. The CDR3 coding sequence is TGTGCCAGCTCACCACCGGGTCCTGCCGATGAGCAGTTCTTC. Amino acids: CASSPPGPADEQFF.

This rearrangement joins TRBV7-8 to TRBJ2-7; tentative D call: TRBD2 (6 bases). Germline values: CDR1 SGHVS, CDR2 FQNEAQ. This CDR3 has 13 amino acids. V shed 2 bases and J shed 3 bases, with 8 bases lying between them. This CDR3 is CASSLPGVYEQYF. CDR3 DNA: TGTGCCAGCAGCTTACCGGGAGTCTACGAGCAGTACTTC.

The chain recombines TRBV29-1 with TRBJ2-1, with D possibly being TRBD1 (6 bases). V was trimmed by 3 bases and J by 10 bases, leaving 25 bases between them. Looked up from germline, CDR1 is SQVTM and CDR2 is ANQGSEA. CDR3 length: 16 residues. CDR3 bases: TGCAGCGTTGAGGAAAGGGGACAATTCAGGGGATTCGAGCAGTTCTTC. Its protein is CSVEERGQFRGFEQFF.

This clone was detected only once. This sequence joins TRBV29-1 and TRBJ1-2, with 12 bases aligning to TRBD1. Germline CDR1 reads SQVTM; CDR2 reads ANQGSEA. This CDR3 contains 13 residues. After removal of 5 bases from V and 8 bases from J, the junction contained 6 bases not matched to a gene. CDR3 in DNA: TGCAGCGTTCCTCGGGACAGGGGGCCGGGCTACACCTTC. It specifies CSVPRDRGPGYTF.

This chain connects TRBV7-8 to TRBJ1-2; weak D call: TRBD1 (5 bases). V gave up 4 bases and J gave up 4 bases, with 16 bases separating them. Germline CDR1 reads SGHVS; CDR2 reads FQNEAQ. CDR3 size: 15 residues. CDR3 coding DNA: TGTGCCAGCAGCTCGGGGCGCGGGGGGATCTATGGCTACACCTTC. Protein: CASSSGRGGIYGYTF.

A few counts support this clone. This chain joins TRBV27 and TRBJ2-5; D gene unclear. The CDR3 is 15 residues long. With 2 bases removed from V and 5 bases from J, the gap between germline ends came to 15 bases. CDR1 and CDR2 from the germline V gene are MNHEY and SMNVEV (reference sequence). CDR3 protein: CASSLRQDQRETQYF. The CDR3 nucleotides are TGTGCCAGCAGTTTACGTCAGGACCAGAGGGAGACCCAGTACTTC.

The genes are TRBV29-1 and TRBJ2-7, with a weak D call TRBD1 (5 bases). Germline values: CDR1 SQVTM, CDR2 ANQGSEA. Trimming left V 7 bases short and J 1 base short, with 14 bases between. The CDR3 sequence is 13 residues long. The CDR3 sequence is CSALTGISYEQYF. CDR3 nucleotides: TGCAGCGCACTAACAGGCATATCCTACGAGCAGTACTTC.

The CDR3 here is CASSLVVAGEDEQFF. DNA of the CDR3: TGCGCCAGCAGCTTGGTAGTAGCGGGAGAGGATGAGCAGTTCTTC. The chain joins TRBV5-1 to TRBJ2-1, with TRBD2 matching 9 bases. V was pared by 0 bases and J by 8 bases, with 6 bases of the junction left unmatched. The CDR3 totals 15 residues. Germline V gene data show CDR1 as SGHRS and CDR2 as YFSETQ.

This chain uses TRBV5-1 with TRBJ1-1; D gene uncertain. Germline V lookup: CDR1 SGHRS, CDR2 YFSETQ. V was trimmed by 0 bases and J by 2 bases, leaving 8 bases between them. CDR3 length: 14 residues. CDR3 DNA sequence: TGCGCCAGCAGCTTGGTTGCGGGAAACACTGAAGCTTTCTTT. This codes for CASSLVAGNTEAFF.

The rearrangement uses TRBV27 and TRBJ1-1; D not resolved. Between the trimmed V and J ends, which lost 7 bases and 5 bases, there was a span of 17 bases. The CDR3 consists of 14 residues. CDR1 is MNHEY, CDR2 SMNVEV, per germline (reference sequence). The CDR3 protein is CASISPGGVTEAFF. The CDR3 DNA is TGTGCCAGCATTTCCCCCGGAGGAGTAACTGAAGCTTTCTTT.

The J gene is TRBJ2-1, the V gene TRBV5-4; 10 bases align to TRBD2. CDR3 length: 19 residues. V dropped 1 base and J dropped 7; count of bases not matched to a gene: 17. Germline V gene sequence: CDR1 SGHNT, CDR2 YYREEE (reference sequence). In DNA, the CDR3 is TGTGCCAGCAGCTTGTCCCTCGTGAGCGGGAGGGCAATCGGGAATGAGCAGTTCTTC. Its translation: CASSLSLVSGRAIGNEQFF.